A single sample is the source of the 3 T cell receptor beta chains below, sequenced in a study of blood T cell repertoires in COVID-19. Assay used: immunoSEQ multiplex PCR; TCRdb lists only in-frame clones, some missing. In the table there are 150,000 to 200,000 clones, 78% of which are singletons. The source material was peripheral blood. The receptors originated from an elderly woman with acute or convalescent COVID-19.

The rearrangement uses TRBV28 and TRBJ2-1; a possible D gene is TRBD1 (6 bases). The V end lost 6 bases, the J end lost 11 bases, and 20 bases lay between the germline ends. The length of the CDR3 is 14 residues. Germline V CDR1 and CDR2: MDHEN, SYDVKM. The CDR3 nucleotides are TGTGCCAGCAGCGAGCGGACAGCCCCGATTCAGCAGTTCTTC. It translates to CASSERTAPIQQFF.

This clone was picked up a small number of times. The chain joins TRBV5-1 to TRBJ1-1; TRBD1 is a possible D gene (5 bases). V was shortened by 4 bases and J by 3 bases, with 16 bases between the two germline ends. Germline CDR1 is SGHRS and CDR2 is YFSETQ. CDR3 length: 15 amino acids. The CDR3 sequence: CASSALVGGDTEAFF. The CDR3 region has the DNA TGCGCCAGCAGCGCTTTGGTGGGAGGGGACACTGAAGCTTTCTTT.

This clone has only a few counts. The rearrangement links TRBV5-8 to TRBJ2-3; 13 nucleotides line up with TRBD2. J gave up 3 bases and V 4 bases, and 5 bases lay outside the gene matches. Germline CDR1 and CDR2: SGHTS and YDEGEE. The CDR3 spans 16 residues. The chain's CDR3 is CASSTGTSGITDTQYF. The CDR3 region has the DNA TGTGCCAGCAGCACGGGGACTAGCGGGATAACAGATACGCAGTATTTT.